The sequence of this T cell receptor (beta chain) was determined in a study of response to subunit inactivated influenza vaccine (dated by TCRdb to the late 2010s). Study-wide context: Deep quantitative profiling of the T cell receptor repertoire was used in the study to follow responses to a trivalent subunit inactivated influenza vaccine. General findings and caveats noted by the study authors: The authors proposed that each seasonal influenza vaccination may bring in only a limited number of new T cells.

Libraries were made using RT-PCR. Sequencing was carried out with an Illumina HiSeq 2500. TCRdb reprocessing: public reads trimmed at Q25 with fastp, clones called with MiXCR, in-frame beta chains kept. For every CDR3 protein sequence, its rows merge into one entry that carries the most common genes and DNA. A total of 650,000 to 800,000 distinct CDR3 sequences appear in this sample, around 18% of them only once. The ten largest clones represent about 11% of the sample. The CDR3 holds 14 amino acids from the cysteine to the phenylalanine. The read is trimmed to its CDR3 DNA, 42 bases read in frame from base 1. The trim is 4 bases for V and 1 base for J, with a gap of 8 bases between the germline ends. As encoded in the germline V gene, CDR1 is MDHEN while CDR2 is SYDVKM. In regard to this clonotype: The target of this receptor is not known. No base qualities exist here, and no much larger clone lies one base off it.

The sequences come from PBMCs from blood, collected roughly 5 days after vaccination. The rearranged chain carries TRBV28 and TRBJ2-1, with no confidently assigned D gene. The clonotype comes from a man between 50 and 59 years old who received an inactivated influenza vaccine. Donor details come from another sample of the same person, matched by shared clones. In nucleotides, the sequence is TGTGCCAGCAGTTATTTGAATTCCTACAATGAGCAGTTCTTC. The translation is CASSYLNSYNEQFF. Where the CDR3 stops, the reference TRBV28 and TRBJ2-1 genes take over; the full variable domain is DVKVTQSSRYLVKRTGEKVFLECVQDMDHENMFWYRQDPGLGLRLIYFSYDVKMKEKGDIPEGYSVSREKKERFSLILESASTNQTSMYLCASSYLNSYNEQFFGPGTRLTVL.